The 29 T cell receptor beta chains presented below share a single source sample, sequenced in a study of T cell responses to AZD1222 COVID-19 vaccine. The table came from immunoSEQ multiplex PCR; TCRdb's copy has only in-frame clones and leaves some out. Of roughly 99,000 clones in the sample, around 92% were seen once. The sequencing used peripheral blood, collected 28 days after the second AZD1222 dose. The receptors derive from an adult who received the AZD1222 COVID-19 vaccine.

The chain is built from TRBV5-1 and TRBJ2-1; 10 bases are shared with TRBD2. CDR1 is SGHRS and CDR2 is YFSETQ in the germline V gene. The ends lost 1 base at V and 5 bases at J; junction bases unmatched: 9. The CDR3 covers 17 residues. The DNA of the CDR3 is TGCGCCAGCAGCTTGAAGTACGGACTAGCGGAGCACAATGAGCAGTTCTTC. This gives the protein CASSLKYGLAEHNEQFF.

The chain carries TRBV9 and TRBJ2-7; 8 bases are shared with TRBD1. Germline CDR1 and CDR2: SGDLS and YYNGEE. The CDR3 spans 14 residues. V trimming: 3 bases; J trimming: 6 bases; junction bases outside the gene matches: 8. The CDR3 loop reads CASSALDRESEQYF. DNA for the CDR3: TGTGCCAGCAGCGCCTTGGACAGGGAGTCCGAGCAGTACTTC. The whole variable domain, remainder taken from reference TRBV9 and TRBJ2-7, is DSGVTQTPKHLITATGQRVTLRCSPRSGDLSVYWYQQSLDQGLQFLIQYYNGEERAKGNILERFSAQQFPDLHSELNLSSLELGDSALYFCASSALDRESEQYFGPGTRLTVT.

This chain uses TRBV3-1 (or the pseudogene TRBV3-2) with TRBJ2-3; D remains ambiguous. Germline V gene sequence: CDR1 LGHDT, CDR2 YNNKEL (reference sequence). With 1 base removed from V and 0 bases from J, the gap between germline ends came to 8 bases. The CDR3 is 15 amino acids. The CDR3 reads CASSQGGASTDTQYF. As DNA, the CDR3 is TGTGCCAGCAGCCAAGGCGGAGCTAGCACAGATACGCAGTATTTT.

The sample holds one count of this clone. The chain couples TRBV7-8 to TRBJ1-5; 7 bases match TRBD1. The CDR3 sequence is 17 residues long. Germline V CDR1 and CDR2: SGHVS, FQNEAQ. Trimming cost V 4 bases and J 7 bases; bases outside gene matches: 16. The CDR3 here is CASSSKTGWEVYQPQHF. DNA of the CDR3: TGTGCCAGCAGCTCCAAGACAGGGTGGGAGGTTTACCAGCCCCAGCATTTT.

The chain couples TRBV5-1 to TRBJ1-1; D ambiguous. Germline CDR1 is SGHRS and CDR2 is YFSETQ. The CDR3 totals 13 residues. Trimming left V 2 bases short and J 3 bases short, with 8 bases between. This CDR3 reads CASSLQIDTEAFF. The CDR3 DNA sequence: TGCGCCAGCAGCTTACAAATCGACACTGAAGCTTTCTTT.

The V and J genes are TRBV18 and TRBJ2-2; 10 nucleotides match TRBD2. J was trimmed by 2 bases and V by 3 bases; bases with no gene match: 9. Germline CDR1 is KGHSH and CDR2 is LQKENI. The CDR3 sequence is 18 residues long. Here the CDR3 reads CASSPRTSGSKNTGELFF. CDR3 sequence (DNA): TGTGCCAGCTCACCCCGGACTAGCGGATCTAAAAACACCGGGGAGCTGTTTTTT.

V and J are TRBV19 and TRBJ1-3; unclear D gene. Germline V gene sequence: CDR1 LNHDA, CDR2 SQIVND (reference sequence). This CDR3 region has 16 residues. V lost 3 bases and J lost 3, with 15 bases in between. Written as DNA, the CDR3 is TGTGCCAGTAGTATTCGACACCTAGAGAATGGAAACACCATATATTTT. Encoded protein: CASSIRHLENGNTIYF.

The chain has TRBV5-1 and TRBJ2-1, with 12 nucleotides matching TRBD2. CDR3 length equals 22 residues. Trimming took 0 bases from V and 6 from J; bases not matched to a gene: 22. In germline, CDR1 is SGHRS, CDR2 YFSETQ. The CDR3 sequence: CASSLVWGQVPSGRAVRNEQFF. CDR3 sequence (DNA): TGCGCCAGCAGCTTGGTTTGGGGACAGGTGCCTAGCGGGAGGGCCGTTCGCAATGAGCAGTTCTTC.

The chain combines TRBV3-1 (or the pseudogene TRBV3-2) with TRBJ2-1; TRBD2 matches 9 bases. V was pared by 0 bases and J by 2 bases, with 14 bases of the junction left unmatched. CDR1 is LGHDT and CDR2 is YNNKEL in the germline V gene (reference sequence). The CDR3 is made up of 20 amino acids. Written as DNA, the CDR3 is TGTGCCAGCAGCCAAGATTGGAATAGCGGGGGCTCCCCGACCTACAATGAGCAGTTCTTC. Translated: CASSQDWNSGGSPTYNEQFF.

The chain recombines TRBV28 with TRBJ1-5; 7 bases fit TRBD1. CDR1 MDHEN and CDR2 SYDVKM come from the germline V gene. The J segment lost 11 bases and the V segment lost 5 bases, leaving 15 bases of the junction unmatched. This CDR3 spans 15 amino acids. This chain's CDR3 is CASSPRDSQNRAQHF. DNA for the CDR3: TGTGCCAGCAGTCCCCGGGACAGTCAAAATCGAGCCCAGCATTTT. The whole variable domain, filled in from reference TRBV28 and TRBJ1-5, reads DVKVTQSSRYLVKRTGEKVFLECVQDMDHENMFWYRQDPGLGLRLIYFSYDVKMKEKGDIPEGYSVSREKKERFSLILESASTNQTSMYLCASSPRDSQNRAQHFGDGTRLSIL.

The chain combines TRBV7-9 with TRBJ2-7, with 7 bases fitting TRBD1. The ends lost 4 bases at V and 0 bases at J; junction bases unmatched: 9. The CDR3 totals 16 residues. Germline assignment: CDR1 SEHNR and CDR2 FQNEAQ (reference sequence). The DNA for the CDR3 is TGTGCCAGCAGCTCCAAAAGGACAGGCAGCTCCTACGAGCAGTACTTC. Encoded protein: CASSSKRTGSSYEQYF.

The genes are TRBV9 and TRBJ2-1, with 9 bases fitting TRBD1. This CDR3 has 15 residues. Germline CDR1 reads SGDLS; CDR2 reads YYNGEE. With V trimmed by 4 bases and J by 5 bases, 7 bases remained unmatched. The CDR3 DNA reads TGTGCCAGCAGCTCCCGGGACAGGGTGGACAATGAGCAGTTCTTC. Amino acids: CASSSRDRVDNEQFF.

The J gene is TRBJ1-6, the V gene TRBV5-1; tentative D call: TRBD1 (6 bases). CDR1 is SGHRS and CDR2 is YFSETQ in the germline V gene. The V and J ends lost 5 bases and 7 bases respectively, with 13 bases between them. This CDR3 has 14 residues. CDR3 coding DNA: TGCGCCAGCAGGATACAGGGTGACAATTCACCCCTCCACTTT. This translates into CASRIQGDNSPLHF.

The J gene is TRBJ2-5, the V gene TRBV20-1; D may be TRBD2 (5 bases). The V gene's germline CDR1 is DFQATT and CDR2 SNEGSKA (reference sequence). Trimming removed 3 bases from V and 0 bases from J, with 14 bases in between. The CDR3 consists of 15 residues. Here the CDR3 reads CSASSAIGDQETQYF. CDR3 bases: TGCAGTGCTAGTTCCGCAATCGGGGACCAAGAGACCCAGTACTTC.

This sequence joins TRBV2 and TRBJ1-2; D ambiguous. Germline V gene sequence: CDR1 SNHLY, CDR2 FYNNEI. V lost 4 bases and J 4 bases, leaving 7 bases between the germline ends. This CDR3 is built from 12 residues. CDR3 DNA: TGTGCCAGCAGTGTGGATTCCTATGGCTACACCTTC. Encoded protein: CASSVDSYGYTF. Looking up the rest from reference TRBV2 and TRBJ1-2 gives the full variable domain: EPEVTQTPSHQVTQMGQEVILRCVPISNHLYFYWYRQILGQKVEFLVSFYNNEISEKSEIFDDQFSVERPDGSNFTLKIRSTKLEDSAMYFCASSVDSYGYTFGSGTRLTVV.

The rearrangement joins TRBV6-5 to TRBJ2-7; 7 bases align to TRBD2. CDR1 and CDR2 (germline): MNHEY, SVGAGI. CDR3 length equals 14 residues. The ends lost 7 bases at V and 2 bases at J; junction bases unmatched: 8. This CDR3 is CASNPAGLTYEQYF. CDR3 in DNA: TGTGCCAGCAACCCCGCGGGACTAACCTACGAGCAGTACTTC.

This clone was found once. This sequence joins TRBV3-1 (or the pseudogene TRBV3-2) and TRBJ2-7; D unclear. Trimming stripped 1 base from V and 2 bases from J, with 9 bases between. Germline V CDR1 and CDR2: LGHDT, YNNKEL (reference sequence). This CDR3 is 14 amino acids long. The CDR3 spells CASSQGHLTYEQYF. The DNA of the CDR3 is TGTGCCAGCAGCCAAGGTCACTTGACCTACGAGCAGTACTTC.

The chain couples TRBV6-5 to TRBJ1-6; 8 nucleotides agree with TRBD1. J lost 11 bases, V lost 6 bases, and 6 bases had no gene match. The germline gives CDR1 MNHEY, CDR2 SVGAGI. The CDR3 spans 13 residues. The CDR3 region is CASRGDRRTPLHF. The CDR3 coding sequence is TGTGCCAGCAGAGGGGACAGGCGGACACCCCTCCACTTT.

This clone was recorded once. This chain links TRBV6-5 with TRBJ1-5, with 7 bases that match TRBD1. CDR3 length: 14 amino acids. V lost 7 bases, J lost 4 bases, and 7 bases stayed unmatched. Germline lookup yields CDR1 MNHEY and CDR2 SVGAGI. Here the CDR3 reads CASIPQGGNQPQHF. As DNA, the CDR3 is TGTGCCAGCATCCCCCAGGGGGGGAATCAGCCCCAGCATTTT.

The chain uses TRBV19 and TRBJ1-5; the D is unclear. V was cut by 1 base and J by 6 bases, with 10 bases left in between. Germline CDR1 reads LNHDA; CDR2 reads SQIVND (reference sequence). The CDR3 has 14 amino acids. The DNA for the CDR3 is TGTGCCAGTAGTATAGGGCAGGTGCCTCAGCCCCAGCATTTT. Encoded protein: CASSIGQVPQPQHF.

CDR3 sequence: CASSFDRGTSGANVLTF. CDR3 coding DNA: TGTGCCAGCAGTTTTGACAGGGGGACCTCTGGGGCCAACGTCCTGACTTTC. V and J are TRBV28 and TRBJ2-6; 9 nucleotides line up with TRBD1. With 3 bases clipped from V and 0 bases from J, the junction kept 3 bases outside the gene matches. This CDR3 spans 17 amino acids. Per germline, CDR1 MDHEN and CDR2 SYDVKM.

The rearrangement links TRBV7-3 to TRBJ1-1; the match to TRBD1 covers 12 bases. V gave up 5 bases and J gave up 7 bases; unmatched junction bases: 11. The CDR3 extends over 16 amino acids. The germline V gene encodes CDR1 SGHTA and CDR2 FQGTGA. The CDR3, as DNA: TGTGCCAGCAGCCGAGGCTCCGGGACAGGGGGCGGTGAAGCTTTCTTT. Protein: CASSRGSGTGGGEAFF. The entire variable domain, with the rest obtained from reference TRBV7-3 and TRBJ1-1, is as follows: GAGVSQTPSNKVTEKGKYVELRCDPISGHTALYWYRQSLGQGPEFLIYFQGTGAADDSGLPNDRFFAVRPEGSVSTLKIQRTERGDSAVYLCASSRGSGTGGGEAFFGQGTRLTVV.

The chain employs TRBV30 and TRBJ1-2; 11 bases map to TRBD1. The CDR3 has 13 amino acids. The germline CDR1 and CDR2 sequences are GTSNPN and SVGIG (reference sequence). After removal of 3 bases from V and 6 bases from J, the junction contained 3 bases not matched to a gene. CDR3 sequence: CAWSLGQGDGYTF. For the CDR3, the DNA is TGTGCCTGGAGCCTGGGACAGGGGGATGGCTACACCTTC.

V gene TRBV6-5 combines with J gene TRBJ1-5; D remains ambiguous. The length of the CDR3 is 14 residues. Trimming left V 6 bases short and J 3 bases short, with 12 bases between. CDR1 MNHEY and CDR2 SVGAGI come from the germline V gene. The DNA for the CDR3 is TGTGCCAGCAGGACTGCCGACCTCAATCAGCCCCAGCATTTT. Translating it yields CASRTADLNQPQHF.

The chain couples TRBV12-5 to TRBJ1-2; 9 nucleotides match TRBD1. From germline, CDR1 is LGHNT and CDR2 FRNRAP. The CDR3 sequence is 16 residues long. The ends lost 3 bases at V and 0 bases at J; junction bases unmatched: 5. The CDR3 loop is CASGLRTGAANYGYTF. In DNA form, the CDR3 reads TGTGCTAGTGGTTTACGGACAGGGGCGGCTAACTATGGCTACACCTTC.

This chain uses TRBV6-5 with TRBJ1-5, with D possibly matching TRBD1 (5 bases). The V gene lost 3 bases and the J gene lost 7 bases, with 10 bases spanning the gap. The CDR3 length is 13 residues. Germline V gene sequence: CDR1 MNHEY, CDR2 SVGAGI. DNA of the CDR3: TGTGCCAGCAGTTATCATGGGGGACAGCCCCAGCATTTT. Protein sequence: CASSYHGGQPQHF.

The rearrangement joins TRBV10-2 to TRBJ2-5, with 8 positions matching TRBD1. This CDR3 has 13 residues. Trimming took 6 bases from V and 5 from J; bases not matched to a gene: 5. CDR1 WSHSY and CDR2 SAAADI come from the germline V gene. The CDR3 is CASRPGGAETQYF. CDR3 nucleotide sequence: TGCGCCAGCAGACCAGGGGGCGCGGAGACCCAGTACTTC.

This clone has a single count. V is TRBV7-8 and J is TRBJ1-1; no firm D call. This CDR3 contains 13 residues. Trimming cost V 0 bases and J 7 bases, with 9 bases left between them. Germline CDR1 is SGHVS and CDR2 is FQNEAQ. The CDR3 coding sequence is TGTGCCAGCAGCTTAGCGGGAGGGAATGAAGCTTTCTTT. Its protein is CASSLAGGNEAFF. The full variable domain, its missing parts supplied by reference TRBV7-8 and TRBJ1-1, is GAGVSQSPRYKVAKRGQDVALRCDPISGHVSLFWYQQALGQGPEFLTYFQNEAQLDKSGLPSDRFFAERPEGSVSTLKIQRTQQEDSAVYLCASSLAGGNEAFFGQGTRLTVV.

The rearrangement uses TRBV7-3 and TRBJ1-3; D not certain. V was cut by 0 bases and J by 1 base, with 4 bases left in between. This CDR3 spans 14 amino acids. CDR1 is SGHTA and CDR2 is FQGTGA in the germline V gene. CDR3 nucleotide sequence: TGTGCCAGCAGCTTAACGGGATCTGGAAACACCATATATTTT. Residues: CASSLTGSGNTIYF.